The rows below give T cell receptor beta chains drawn from one sample of a study of technical replicates of blood from a few donors. The protocol was immunoSEQ multiplex PCR, while the TCRdb copy is restricted to in-frame clones and leaves out a portion. The sample consists of 75,000 to 100,000 clones, over 85% of them appearing once. The sequenced sample was T cells isolated from PBMCs. The receptor set was obtained from a human donor in good health. Each CDR3 is given with its conserved first and last residue. The D gene is left open where the match is weak. Some rows have no size entry. The others give once, few or many, or a class for an expanded clone.

v_call: TRBV11-3; j_call: TRBJ2-3; d_call: .; clone_size: .; cdr3_length: 14; cdr3_aa: CASSSLASTDTQYF; cdr3_nt: TGTGCCAGCAGTTCCTTAGCGAGCACAGATACGCAGTATTTT
v_call: TRBV9; j_call: TRBJ2-2; d_call: .; clone_size: .; cdr3_length: 12; cdr3_aa: CASTGVSGELFF; cdr3_nt: TGTGCCAGCACCGGGGTTTCCGGGGAGCTGTTTTTT
v_call: TRBV27; j_call: TRBJ2-7; d_call: TRBD1; clone_size: .; cdr3_length: 14; cdr3_aa: CASSLMGQGIEQYF; cdr3_nt: TGTGCCAGCAGTTTAATGGGACAGGGGATCGAGCAGTACTTC
v_call: TRBV11-3; j_call: TRBJ2-3; d_call: .; clone_size: .; cdr3_length: 13; cdr3_aa: CASSLEAGATQYF; cdr3_nt: TGTGCCAGCAGCTTAGAAGCCGGAGCTACGCAGTATTTT
v_call: TRBV2; j_call: TRBJ1-1; d_call: .; clone_size: .; cdr3_length: 14; cdr3_aa: CASRNRVGNTEAFF; cdr3_nt: TGTGCCAGCAGGAACAGGGTAGGGAACACTGAAGCTTTCTTT
v_call: TRBV5-1; j_call: TRBJ2-7; d_call: TRBD2; clone_size: .; cdr3_length: 17; cdr3_aa: CASSWGLAGTKTYEQYF; cdr3_nt: TGCGCCAGCAGCTGGGGACTAGCGGGAACTAAAACCTACGAGCAGTACTTC
v_call: TRBV10-3; j_call: TRBJ1-4; d_call: TRBD1; clone_size: .; cdr3_length: 15; cdr3_aa: CAISGPQGGSEKLFF; cdr3_nt: TGTGCCATCAGTGGGCCCCAGGGGGGTTCTGAAAAACTGTTTTTT
v_call: TRBV30; j_call: TRBJ1-1; d_call: TRBD1; clone_size: .; cdr3_length: 15; cdr3_aa: CAWSPPDRTNTEAFF; cdr3_nt: TGTGCCTGGAGTCCGCCGGACAGGACGAACACTGAAGCTTTCTTT
v_call: TRBV6-1; j_call: TRBJ2-7; d_call: .; clone_size: .; cdr3_length: 13; cdr3_aa: CASTGGVMYEQYF; cdr3_nt: TGTGCCAGCACCGGCGGGGTTATGTACGAGCAGTACTTC
v_call: TRBV6-5; j_call: TRBJ2-1; d_call: .; clone_size: .; cdr3_length: 15; cdr3_aa: CASSYSESSYNEQFF; cdr3_nt: TGTGCCAGCAGTTATAGCGAGAGCTCCTACAATGAGCAGTTCTTC
v_call: TRBV9; j_call: TRBJ2-1; d_call: .; clone_size: .; cdr3_length: 16; cdr3_aa: CASSVEPSASYNEQFF; cdr3_nt: TGTGCCAGCAGCGTAGAACCCAGCGCTTCCTACAATGAGCAGTTCTTC
v_call: TRBV5-1; j_call: TRBJ1-5; d_call: TRBD1; clone_size: .; cdr3_length: 16; cdr3_aa: CASSLGTGGSNQPQHF; cdr3_nt: TGCGCCAGCAGCTTGGGGACAGGGGGGAGCAATCAGCCCCAGCATTTT
v_call: TRBV9; j_call: TRBJ2-1; d_call: TRBD2; clone_size: .; cdr3_length: 16; cdr3_aa: CASSPTLFRGVNEQFF; cdr3_nt: TGTGCCAGCAGCCCCACCCTATTTCGGGGGGTCAATGAGCAGTTCTTC
v_call: TRBV27; j_call: TRBJ2-1; d_call: TRBD2; clone_size: .; cdr3_length: 15; cdr3_aa: CASSLAGAPYNEQFF; cdr3_nt: TGTGCCAGCAGTTTGGCGGGAGCCCCTTACAATGAGCAGTTCTTC
v_call: TRBV27; j_call: TRBJ2-1; d_call: .; clone_size: .; cdr3_length: 15; cdr3_aa: CASSSLVAPYNEQFF; cdr3_nt: TGTGCCAGCAGTTCCCTGGTAGCCCCCTACAATGAGCAGTTCTTC
v_call: TRBV4-1; j_call: TRBJ2-7; d_call: .; clone_size: once; cdr3_length: 15; cdr3_aa: CASSPKADWSYEQYF; cdr3_nt: TGCGCCAGCAGCCCCAAGGCCGACTGGTCCTACGAGCAGTACTTC
v_call: TRBV11-3; j_call: TRBJ2-2; d_call: .; clone_size: .; cdr3_length: 14; cdr3_aa: CASSLAWGAGELFF; cdr3_nt: TGTGCCAGCAGCTTAGCCTGGGGGGCCGGGGAGCTGTTTTTT
v_call: TRBV7-2; j_call: TRBJ2-7; d_call: .; clone_size: .; cdr3_length: 13; cdr3_aa: CASSFVQGYEQYF; cdr3_nt: TGTGCCAGCAGCTTCGTACAGGGCTACGAGCAGTACTTC
v_call: TRBV6-5; j_call: TRBJ1-4; d_call: .; clone_size: .; cdr3_length: 12; cdr3_aa: CASSLTGNQLFF; cdr3_nt: TGTGCCAGCAGTCTAACAGGGAATCAACTGTTTTTT
v_call: TRBV9; j_call: TRBJ2-1; d_call: .; clone_size: .; cdr3_length: 16; cdr3_aa: CASSVGSAGPYNEQFF; cdr3_nt: TGTGCCAGCAGCGTAGGGTCGGCGGGACCTTACAATGAGCAGTTCTTC
v_call: TRBV30; j_call: TRBJ1-5; d_call: .; clone_size: .; cdr3_length: 13; cdr3_aa: CAWSSHSNQPQHF; cdr3_nt: TGTGCCTGGAGTAGCCATAGCAATCAGCCCCAGCATTTT
v_call: TRBV7-8; j_call: TRBJ2-5; d_call: .; clone_size: .; cdr3_length: 15; cdr3_aa: CASTLGNGERETQYF; cdr3_nt: TGTGCCAGCACTCTCGGGAACGGAGAGAGGGAGACCCAGTACTTC
v_call: TRBV10-2; j_call: TRBJ2-7; d_call: TRBD1; clone_size: .; cdr3_length: 14; cdr3_aa: CASGSRDRGLEQYF; cdr3_nt: TGCGCCAGCGGATCCCGGGACAGAGGCCTCGAGCAGTACTTC
v_call: TRBV6-4; j_call: TRBJ2-3; d_call: TRBD2; clone_size: .; cdr3_length: 14; cdr3_aa: CASSPGLGGDTQYF; cdr3_nt: TGTGCCAGCAGTCCGGGACTAGGGGGTGATACGCAGTATTTT
v_call: TRBV5-1; j_call: TRBJ2-1; d_call: TRBD2; clone_size: .; cdr3_length: 15; cdr3_aa: CASRDSGADYNEQFF; cdr3_nt: TGCGCCAGCAGGGATAGCGGGGCCGATTACAATGAGCAGTTCTTC
v_call: TRBV4-2; j_call: TRBJ2-7; d_call: TRBD2; clone_size: .; cdr3_length: 19; cdr3_aa: CASSQDTRDYLPSPYEQYF; cdr3_nt: TGTGCCAGCAGCCAAGACACACGGGACTACTTGCCTTCTCCCTACGAGCAGTACTTC
v_call: TRBV10-3; j_call: TRBJ2-7; d_call: .; clone_size: .; cdr3_length: 11; cdr3_aa: CAISIFQEQYF; cdr3_nt: TGTGCCATCAGCATTTTCCAAGAGCAGTACTTC
v_call: TRBV6-4; j_call: TRBJ2-7; d_call: .; clone_size: .; cdr3_length: 13; cdr3_aa: CASKDAGFWEQYF; cdr3_nt: TGTGCCAGCAAGGACGCGGGTTTTTGGGAGCAGTACTTC
v_call: TRBV5-1; j_call: TRBJ2-3; d_call: .; clone_size: .; cdr3_length: 14; cdr3_aa: CASSPAGITDTQYF; cdr3_nt: TGCGCCAGCAGCCCGGCCGGGATCACAGATACGCAGTATTTT
v_call: TRBV5-1; j_call: TRBJ2-1; d_call: .; clone_size: .; cdr3_length: 14; cdr3_aa: CASSLEDSYNEQFF; cdr3_nt: TGCGCCAGCAGCTTGGAAGACAGCTACAATGAGCAGTTCTTC
v_call: TRBV11-3; j_call: TRBJ2-1; d_call: .; clone_size: .; cdr3_length: 15; cdr3_aa: CASSPGEAAYNEQFF; cdr3_nt: TGTGCCAGCAGCCCCGGCGAGGCGGCCTACAATGAGCAGTTCTTC
v_call: TRBV2; j_call: TRBJ2-7; d_call: .; clone_size: .; cdr3_length: 14; cdr3_aa: CASNHPGDSYEQYF; cdr3_nt: TGTGCCAGCAACCACCCGGGGGACTCCTACGAGCAGTACTTC
v_call: TRBV6-1; j_call: TRBJ1-5; d_call: .; clone_size: .; cdr3_length: 15; cdr3_aa: CASTKGVYSNQPQHF; cdr3_nt: TGTGCCAGCACCAAGGGAGTATATAGCAATCAGCCCCAGCATTTT
v_call: TRBV5-1; j_call: TRBJ2-1; d_call: .; clone_size: .; cdr3_length: 13; cdr3_aa: CASSLVFVAEQFF; cdr3_nt: TGCGCCAGCAGCTTGGTTTTTGTGGCTGAGCAGTTCTTC
v_call: TRBV4-1; j_call: TRBJ2-7; d_call: TRBD2; clone_size: .; cdr3_length: 17; cdr3_aa: CASSQGSNLAGTYEQYF; cdr3_nt: TGCGCCAGCAGCCAGGGATCAAACTTAGCGGGAACCTACGAGCAGTACTTC
v_call: TRBV6-6; j_call: TRBJ2-7; d_call: .; clone_size: .; cdr3_length: 14; cdr3_aa: CASSPLAETYEQYF; cdr3_nt: TGTGCCAGCAGCCCCTTGGCGGAAACCTACGAGCAGTACTTC
v_call: TRBV14; j_call: TRBJ2-1; d_call: .; clone_size: .; cdr3_length: 17; cdr3_aa: CASSQDWAGTTYNEQFF; cdr3_nt: TGTGCCAGCAGCCAAGATTGGGCGGGGACGACCTACAATGAGCAGTTCTTC
v_call: TRBV6-1; j_call: TRBJ1-2; d_call: .; clone_size: .; cdr3_length: 14; cdr3_aa: CASSEAGTHYGYTF; cdr3_nt: TGTGCCAGCAGTGAAGCCGGGACACACTATGGCTACACCTTC
v_call: TRBV5-4; j_call: TRBJ2-7; d_call: .; clone_size: .; cdr3_length: 12; cdr3_aa: CASSYRSDEQYF; cdr3_nt: TGTGCCAGCAGCTACAGGTCCGACGAGCAGTACTTC